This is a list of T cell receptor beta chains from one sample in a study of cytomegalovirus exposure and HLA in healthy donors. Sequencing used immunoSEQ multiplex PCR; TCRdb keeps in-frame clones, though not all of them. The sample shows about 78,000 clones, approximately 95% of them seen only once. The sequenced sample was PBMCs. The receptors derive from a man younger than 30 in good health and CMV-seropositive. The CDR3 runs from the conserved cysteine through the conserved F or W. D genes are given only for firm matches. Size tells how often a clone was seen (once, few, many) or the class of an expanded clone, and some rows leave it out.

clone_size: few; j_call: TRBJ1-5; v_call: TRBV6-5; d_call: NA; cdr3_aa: CASSGGWSNQPQHF; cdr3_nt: TGTGCCAGCAGCGGAGGGTGGAGCAATCAGCCCCAGCATTTT
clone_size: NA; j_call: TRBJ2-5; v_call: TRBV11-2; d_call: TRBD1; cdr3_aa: CASSLSYTGTGILQETQYF; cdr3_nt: TGTGCCAGCAGCCTTTCCTACACCGGGACAGGGATCCTCCAAGAGACCCAGTACTTC
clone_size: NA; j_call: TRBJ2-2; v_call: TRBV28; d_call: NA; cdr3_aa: CASSLWSQLGTGELFF; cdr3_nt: TGTGCCAGCAGTTTATGGAGCCAGCTAGGCACCGGGGAGCTGTTTTTT
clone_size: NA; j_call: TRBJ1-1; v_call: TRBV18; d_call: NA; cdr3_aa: CASSRLERPNTEAFF; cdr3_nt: TGTGCCAGCTCACGCCTGGAGAGACCGAACACTGAAGCTTTCTTT
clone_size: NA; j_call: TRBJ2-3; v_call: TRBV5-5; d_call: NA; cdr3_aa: CASSLGMRAPPDTQYF; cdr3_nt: TGTGCCAGCAGCCTGGGTATGAGAGCCCCCCCAGATACGCAGTATTTT
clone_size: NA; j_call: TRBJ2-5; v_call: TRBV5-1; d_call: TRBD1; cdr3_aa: CASRTGTGGDETQYF; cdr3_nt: TGCGCCAGCAGGACCGGGACAGGGGGCGATGAGACCCAGTACTTC
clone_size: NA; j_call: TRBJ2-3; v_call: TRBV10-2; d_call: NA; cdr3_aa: CASTEGDTQYF; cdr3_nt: TGCGCCAGCACCGAGGGTGATACGCAGTATTTT
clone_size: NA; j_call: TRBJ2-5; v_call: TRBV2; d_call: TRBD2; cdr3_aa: CASCIGLAGVETQYF; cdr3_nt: TGTGCCAGCTGTATTGGACTAGCGGGAGTGGAGACCCAGTACTTC
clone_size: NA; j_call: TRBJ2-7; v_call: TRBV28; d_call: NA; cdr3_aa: CASSLGTYEQYF; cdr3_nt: TGTGCCAGCAGTTTGGGCACCTACGAGCAGTACTTC
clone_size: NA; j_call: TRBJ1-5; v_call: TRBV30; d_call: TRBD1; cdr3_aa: CAWSPRGQGTQPQHF; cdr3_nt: TGTGCCTGGAGCCCCCGGGGACAGGGGACTCAGCCCCAGCATTTT
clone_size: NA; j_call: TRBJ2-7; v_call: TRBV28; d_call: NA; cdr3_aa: CASSFGSGYEQYF; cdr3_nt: TGTGCCAGCAGTTTTGGCTCGGGATACGAGCAGTACTTC
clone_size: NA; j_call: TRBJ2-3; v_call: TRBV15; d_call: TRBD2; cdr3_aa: CATSTGLAGTRSTDTQYF; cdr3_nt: TGTGCCACCAGCACGGGACTAGCGGGAACCAGGTCCACAGATACGCAGTATTTT
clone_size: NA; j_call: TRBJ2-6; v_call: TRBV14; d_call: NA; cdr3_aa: CASSHVAGGRISGANVLTF; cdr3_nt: TGTGCCAGCAGCCACGTGGCAGGGGGGAGGATCTCTGGGGCCAACGTCCTGACTTTC
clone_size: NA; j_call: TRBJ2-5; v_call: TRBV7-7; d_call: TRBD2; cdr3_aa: CASSLSTSGRWQTQYF; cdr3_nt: TGTGCTAGCAGCTTATCGACTAGCGGGAGATGGCAGACCCAGTACTTC
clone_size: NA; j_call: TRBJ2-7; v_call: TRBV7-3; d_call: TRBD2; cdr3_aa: CASSPGTNFYEQYF; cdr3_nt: TGTGCCAGCAGCCCCGGGACTAATTTTTACGAGCAGTACTTC
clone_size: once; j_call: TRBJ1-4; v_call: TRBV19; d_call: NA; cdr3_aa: CATHSRIATNEKLFF; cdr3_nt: TGTGCCACTCATAGTCGCATCGCAACTAATGAAAAACTGTTTTTT
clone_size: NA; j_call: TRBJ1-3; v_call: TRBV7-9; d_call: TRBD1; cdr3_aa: CASSLTGQGPSGNTIYF; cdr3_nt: TGTGCCAGCAGCTTAACGGGACAGGGCCCCTCTGGAAACACCATATATTTT
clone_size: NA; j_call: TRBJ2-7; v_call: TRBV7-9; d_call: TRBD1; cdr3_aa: CASSSRDRGYEQYF; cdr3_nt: TGTGCCAGCAGCTCCCGGGACAGGGGCTACGAGCAGTACTTC
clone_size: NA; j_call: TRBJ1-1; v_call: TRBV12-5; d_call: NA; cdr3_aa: CASGFAAVNTEAFF; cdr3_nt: TGTGCTAGTGGCTTCGCTGCGGTGAACACTGAAGCTTTCTTT
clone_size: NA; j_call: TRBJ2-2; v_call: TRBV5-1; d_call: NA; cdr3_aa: CASSPALEGGELFF; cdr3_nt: TGCGCCAGCAGCCCAGCCTTAGAGGGCGGGGAGCTGTTTTTT
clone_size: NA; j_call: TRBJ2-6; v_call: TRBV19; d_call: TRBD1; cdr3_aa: CASSSRQGRANVLTF; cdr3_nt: TGTGCCAGTAGTTCCCGACAGGGTAGGGCCAACGTCCTGACTTTC
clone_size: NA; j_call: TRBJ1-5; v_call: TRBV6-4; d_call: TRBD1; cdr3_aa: CASSDSFMWGQGAEIGNQPQHF; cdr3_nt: TGTGCCAGCAGTGACTCGTTTATGTGGGGACAGGGGGCCGAAATCGGCAATCAGCCCCAGCATTTT
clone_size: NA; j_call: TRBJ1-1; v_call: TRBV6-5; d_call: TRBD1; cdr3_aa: CASSLQGRAEAFF; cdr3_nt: TGTGCCAGCAGTTTACAGGGGAGAGCTGAAGCTTTCTTT
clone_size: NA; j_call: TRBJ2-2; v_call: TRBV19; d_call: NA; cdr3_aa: CASSNEGFGGELFF; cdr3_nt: TGTGCCAGTAGTAACGAGGGTTTCGGCGGGGAGCTGTTTTTT
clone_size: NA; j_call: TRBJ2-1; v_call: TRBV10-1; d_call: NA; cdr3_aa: CASSPVAGIYNEQFF; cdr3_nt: TGCGCCAGCAGCCCCGTGGCGGGAATCTACAATGAGCAGTTCTTC
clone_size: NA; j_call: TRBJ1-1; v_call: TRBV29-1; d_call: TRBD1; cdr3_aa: CSARRQGTEAFF; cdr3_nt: TGCAGCGCTAGAAGACAGGGCACTGAAGCTTTCTTT
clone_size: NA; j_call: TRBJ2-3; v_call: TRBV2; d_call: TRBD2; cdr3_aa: CASRAFSITSGTADTQYF; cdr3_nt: TGTGCCAGCAGAGCATTCTCAATAACCAGCGGGACCGCAGATACGCAGTATTTT
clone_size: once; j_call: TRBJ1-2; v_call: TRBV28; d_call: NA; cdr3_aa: CASSLSRVSYGYTF; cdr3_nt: TGTGCCAGCAGTTTATCCAGGGTGAGCTATGGCTACACCTTC
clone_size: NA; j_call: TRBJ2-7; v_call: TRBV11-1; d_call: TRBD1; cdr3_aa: CASSLGGTGFYEQYF; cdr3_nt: TGTGCCAGCAGCTTAGGTGGGACAGGATTTTACGAGCAGTACTTC
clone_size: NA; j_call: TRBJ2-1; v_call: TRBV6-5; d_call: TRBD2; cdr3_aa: CASSSTSGRNYNEQFF; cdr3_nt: TGTGCCAGCAGTTCCACTAGCGGGAGGAACTACAATGAGCAGTTCTTC